One T cell receptor beta chain is described in this entry. This specimen belongs to a study of shared clonotypes between healthy human individuals. Background on the study: Each donor had three CD4 naive, three CD4 memory, two CD8 naive and one CD8 memory plate.

The assay was immunoSEQ multiplex PCR, and TCRdb's table has in-frame clones only and misses some. The data hold over 950,000 clones, with 70% to 85% observed a single time. Per the germline V gene, CDR1 is SGHTA and CDR2 is FQGNSA. This CDR3 is 15 amino acids long. Deletions cut 2 bases from V and 6 bases from J, with 13 bases between. The chain is built from TRBV7-2 and TRBJ2-2; TRBD1 is a possible D gene (6 bases). The specimen sequenced was memory CD4+ T cells from PBMCs. Subset reported: CD45RA-negative fraction. The origin of this receptor is a man between 18 and 29 years old in good health. Some clones in this sample may be carry-over from other donors' samples. The CDR3 DNA follows: TGTGCCAGCAGCTTAATGGGGGCGCTTCCCGGGGAGCTGTTTTTT. It codes for CASSLMGALPGELFF.